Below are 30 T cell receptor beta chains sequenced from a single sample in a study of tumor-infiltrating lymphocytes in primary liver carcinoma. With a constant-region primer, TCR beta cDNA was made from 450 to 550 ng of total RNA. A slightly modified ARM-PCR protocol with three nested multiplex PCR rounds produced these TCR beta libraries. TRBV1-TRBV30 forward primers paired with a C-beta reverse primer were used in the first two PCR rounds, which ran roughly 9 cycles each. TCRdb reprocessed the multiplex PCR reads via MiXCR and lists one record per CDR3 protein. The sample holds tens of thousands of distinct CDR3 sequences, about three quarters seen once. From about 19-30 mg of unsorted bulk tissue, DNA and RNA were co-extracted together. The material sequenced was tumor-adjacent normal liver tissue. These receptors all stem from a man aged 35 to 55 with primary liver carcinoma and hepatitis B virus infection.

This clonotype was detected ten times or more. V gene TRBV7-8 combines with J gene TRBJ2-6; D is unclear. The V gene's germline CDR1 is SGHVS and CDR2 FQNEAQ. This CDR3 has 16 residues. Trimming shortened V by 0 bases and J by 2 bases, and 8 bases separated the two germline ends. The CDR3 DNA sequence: TGTGCCAGCAGCTTAGCGTGGGGTGCTGGGGCCAACGTCCTGACTTTC. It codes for CASSLAWGAGANVLTF.

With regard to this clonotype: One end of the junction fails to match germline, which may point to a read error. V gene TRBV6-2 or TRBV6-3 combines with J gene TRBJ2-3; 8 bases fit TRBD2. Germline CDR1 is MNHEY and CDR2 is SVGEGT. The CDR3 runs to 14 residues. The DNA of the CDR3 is TGTGCCAACAGTTCCAAGCGGGAGCCAGATACGCAGTGTTTT. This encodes CANSSKREPDTQCF.

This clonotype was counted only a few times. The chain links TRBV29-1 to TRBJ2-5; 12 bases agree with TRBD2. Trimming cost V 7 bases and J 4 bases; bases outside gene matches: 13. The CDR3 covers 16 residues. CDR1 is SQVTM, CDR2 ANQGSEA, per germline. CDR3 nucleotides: TGCAGCGCCTATACGACTCCGGGACTAGCGGGAGAGACCCAGTACTTC. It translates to CSAYTTPGLAGETQYF.

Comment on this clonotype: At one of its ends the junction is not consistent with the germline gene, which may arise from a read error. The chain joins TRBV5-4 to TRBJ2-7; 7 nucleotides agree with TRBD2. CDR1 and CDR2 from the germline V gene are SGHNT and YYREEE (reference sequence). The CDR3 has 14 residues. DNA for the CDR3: TGTTCCAGCAGCTGGGACTATAGGTCCTACGAGCAGTATTTC. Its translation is CSSSWDYRSYEQYF.

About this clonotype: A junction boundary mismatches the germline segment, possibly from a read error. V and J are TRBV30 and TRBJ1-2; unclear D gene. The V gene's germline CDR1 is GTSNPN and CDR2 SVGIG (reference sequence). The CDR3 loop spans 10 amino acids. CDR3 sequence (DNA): TGTACCTGGAGACCGGATGGCTATACCTTC. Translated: CTWRPDGYTF.

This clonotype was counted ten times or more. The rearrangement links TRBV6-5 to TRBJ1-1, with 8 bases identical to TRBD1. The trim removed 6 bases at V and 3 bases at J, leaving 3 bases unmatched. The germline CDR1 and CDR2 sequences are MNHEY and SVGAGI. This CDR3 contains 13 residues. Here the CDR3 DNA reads TGTGCCAGCAGGATACAGGGGGACACTGAAGCTTTCTTT. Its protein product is CASRIQGDTEAFF.

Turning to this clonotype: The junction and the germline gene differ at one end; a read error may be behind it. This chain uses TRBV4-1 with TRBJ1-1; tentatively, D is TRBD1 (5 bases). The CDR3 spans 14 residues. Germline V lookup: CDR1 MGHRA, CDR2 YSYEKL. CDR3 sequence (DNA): TGCGCCAACAGCAAGGGGTCAGGGAACACTGAAGCTTTCTTT. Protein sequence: CANSKGSGNTEAFF.

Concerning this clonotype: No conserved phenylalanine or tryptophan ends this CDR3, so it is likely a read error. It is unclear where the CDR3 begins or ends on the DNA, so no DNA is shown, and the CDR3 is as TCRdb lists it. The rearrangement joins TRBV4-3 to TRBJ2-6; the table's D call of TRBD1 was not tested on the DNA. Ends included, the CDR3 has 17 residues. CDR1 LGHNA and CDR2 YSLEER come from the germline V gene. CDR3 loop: CASSPNRGDSGANVLTL.

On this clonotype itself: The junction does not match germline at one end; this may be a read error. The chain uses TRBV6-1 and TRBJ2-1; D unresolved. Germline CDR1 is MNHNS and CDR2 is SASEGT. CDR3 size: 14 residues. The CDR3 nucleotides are TGTACCAGGAGCAGAACGTGGCTAAACAATGAGCAGTTCTTC. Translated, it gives CTRSRTWLNNEQFF.

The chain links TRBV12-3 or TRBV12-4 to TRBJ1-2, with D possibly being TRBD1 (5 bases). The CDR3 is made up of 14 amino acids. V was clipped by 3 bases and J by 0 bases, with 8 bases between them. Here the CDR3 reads CASSLDITNYGYTF. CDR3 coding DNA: TGTGCCAGCAGTTTGGACATAACTAACTATGGCTACACCTTC.

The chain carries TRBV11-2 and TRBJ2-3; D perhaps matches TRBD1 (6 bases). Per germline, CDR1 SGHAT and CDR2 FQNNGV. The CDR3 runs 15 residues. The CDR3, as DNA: TGTATCAGCAGTTCAACCGGCGCAGGGGCTTATACGCAGTATTTT. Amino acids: CISSSTGAGAYTQYF.

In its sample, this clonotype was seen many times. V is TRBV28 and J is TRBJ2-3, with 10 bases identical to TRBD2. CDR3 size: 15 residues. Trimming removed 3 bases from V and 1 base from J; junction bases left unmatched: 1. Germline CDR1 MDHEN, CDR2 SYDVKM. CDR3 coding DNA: TGTGCCAGCAGTTTGGGGACTAGCGGCACAGATACGCAGTATTTT. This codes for CASSLGTSGTDTQYF.

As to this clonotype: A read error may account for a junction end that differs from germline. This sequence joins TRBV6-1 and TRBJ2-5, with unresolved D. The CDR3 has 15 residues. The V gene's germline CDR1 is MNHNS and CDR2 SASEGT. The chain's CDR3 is CACSDLQSKQETQYF. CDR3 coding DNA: TGTGCCTGCAGTGATCTGCAGAGCAAACAAGAGACCCAGTACTTC.

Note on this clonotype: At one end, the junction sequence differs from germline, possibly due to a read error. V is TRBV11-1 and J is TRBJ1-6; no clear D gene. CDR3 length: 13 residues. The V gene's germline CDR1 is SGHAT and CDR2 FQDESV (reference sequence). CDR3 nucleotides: TGTGCCTGCAGCCTGACACTGGTTTCACCCCTCCACTTT. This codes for CACSLTLVSPLHF.

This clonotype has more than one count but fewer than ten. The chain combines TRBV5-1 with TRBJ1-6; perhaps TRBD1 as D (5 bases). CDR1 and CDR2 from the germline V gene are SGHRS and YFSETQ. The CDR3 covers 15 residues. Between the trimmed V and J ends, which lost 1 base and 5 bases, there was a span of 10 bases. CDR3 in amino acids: CASSLSGGDNSPLHF. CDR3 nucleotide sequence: TGCGCCAGCAGCTTGTCCGGGGGTGATAATTCACCCCTCCACTTT.

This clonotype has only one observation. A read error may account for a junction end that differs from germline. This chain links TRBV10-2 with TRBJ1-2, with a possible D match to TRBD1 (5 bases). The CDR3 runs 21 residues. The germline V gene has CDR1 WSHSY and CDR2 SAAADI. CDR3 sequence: CASSEGLVSGGSRRSGYGCTF. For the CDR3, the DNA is TGCGCCAGCAGTGAGGGCTTAGTATCGGGGGGTAGCCGAAGATCGGGTTATGGCTGCACCTTC.

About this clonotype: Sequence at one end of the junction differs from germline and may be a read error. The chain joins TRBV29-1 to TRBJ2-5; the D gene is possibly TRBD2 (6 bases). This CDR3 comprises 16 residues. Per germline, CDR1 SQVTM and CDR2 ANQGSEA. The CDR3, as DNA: TGCAGCGTTGAAGATCGCGGGACTGGGATCCAAGAGACCAAGTACTTC. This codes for CSVEDRGTGIQETKYF. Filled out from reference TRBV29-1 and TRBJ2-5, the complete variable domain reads SAVISQKPSRDICQRGTSLTIQCQVDSQVTMMFWYRQQPGQSLTLIATANQGSEATYESGFVIDKFPISRPNLTFSTLTVSNMSPEDSSIYLCSVEDRGTGIQETKYFGPGTRLLVL.

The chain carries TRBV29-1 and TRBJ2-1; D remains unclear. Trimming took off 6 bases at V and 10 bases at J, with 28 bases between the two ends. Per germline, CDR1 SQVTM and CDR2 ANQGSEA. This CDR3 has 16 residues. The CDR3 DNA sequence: TGCAGCGTCGCCACGCCTCGTCTCTGGTCCCGTCAAGAGCAGTTCTTC. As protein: CSVATPRLWSRQEQFF.

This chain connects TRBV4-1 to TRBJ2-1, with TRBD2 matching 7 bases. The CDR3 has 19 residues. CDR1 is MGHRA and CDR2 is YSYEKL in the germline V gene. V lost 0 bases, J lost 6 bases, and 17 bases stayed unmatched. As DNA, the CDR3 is TGCGCCAGCAGCCAAGACCGAGGAGGGAGGGCCAGGGCCCGCAATGAGCAGTTCTTC. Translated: CASSQDRGGRARARNEQFF.

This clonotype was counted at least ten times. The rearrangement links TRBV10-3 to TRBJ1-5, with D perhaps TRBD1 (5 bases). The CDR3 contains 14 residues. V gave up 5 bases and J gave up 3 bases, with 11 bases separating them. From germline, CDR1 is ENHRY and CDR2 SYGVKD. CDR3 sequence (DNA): TGTGCCATCAGTCCCGACAGATCCAATCAGCCCCAGCATTTT. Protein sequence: CAISPDRSNQPQHF.

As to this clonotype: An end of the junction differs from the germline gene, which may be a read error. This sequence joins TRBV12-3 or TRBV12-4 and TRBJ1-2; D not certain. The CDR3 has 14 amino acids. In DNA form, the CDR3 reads TGTGCCAGCACTTTAGGGTCAACTAACTATGGCTACACCTTC. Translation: CASTLGSTNYGYTF.

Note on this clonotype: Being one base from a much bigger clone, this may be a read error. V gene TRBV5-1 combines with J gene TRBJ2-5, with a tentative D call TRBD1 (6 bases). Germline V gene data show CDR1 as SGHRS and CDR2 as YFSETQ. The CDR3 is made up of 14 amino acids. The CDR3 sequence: CANSKGQSEETQYF. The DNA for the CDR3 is TGCGCCAACAGCAAGGGACAATCGGAAGAGACCCAGTACTTC.

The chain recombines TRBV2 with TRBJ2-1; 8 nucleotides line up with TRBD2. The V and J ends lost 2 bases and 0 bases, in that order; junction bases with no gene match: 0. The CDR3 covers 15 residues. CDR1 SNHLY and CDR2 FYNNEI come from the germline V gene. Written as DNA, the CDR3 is TGTGCCAGCAGTGAACGGGAGGGCTCCTACAATGAGCAGTTCTTC. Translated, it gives CASSEREGSYNEQFF.

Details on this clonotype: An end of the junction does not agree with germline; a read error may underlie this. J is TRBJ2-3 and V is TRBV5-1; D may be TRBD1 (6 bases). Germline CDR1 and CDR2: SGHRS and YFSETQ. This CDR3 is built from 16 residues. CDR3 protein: CANSLAGTTITDMQYF. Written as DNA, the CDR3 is TGCGCCAACAGCTTGGCCGGGACAACTATCACAGATATGCAGTATTTT.

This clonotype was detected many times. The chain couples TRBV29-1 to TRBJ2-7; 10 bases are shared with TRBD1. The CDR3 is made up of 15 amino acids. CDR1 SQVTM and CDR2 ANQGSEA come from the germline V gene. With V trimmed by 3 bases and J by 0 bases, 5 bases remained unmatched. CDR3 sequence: CSVDPGQGSSYEQYF. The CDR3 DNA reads TGCAGCGTTGACCCGGGACAGGGGAGCTCCTACGAGCAGTACTTC.

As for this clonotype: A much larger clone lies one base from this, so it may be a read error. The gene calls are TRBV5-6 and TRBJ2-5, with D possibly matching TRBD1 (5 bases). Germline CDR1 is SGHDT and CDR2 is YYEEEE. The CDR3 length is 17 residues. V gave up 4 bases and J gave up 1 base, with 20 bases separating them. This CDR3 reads CASSPYLLGQGQETQYF. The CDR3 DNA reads TGTGCCAGCAGCCCTTACCTGCTGGGCCAGGGCCAAGAGACCCAGTACTTC.

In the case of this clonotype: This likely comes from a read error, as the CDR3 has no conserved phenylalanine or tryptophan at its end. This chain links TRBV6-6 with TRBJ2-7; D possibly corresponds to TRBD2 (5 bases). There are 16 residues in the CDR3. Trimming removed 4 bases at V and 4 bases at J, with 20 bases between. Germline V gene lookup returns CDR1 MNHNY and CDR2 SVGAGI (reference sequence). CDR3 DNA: TGTGCCAGCAGTTCCATTTCGGGGATAGGGTGGTACGAGCAGTACTTG. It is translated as CASSSISGIGWYEQYL.

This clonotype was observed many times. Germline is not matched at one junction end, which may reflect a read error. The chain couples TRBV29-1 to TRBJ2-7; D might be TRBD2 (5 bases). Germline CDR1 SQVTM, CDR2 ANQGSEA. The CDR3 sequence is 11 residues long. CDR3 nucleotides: TGTGTACCGGAGGCCTCCTACGAGCAGTACTTC. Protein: CVPEASYEQYF.

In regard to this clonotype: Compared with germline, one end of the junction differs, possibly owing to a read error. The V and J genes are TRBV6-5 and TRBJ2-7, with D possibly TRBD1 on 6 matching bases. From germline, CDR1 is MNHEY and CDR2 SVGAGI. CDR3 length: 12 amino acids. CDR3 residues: CARGHFSYEQHF. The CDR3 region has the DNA TGTGCCAGGGGACACTTCTCCTACGAGCAGCACTTC.

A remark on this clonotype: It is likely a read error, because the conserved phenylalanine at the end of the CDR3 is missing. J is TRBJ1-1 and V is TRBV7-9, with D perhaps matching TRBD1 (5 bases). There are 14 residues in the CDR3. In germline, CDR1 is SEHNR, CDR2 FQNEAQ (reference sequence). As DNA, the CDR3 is TGTACCAGCAGCTTCGGGACGGTGAACACTGAAGCTTTCTTA. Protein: CTSSFGTVNTEAFL.